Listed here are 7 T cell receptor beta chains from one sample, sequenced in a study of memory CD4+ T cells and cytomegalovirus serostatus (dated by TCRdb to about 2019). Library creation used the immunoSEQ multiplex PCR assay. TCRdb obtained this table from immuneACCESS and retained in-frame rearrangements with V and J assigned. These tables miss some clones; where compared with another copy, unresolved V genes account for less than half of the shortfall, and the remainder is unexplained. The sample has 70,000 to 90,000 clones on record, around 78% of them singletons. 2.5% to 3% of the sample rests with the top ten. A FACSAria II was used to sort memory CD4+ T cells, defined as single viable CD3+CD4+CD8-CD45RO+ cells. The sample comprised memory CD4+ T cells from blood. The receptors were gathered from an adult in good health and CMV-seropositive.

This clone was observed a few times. This CDR3 reads CSAGTSSGNTIYF. In nucleotides, the CDR3 is TGCAGCGCCGGGACGAGCTCTGGAAACACCATATATTTT. V is TRBV29-1 and J is TRBJ1-3; D possibly corresponds to TRBD1 (5 bases). Germline assignment: CDR1 SQVTM and CDR2 ANQGSEA. The CDR3 totals 13 residues. The V and J ends lost 7 bases and 0 bases respectively, with 10 bases between them.

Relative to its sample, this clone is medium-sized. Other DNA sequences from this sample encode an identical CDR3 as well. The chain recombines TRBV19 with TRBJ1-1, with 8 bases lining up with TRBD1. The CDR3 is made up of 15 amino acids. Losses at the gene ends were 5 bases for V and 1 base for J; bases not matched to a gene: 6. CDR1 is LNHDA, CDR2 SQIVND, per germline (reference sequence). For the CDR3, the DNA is TGTGCCAGTAGTCTCACCGGGACAGGGAACACTGAAGCTTTCTTT. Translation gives CASSLTGTGNTEAFF.

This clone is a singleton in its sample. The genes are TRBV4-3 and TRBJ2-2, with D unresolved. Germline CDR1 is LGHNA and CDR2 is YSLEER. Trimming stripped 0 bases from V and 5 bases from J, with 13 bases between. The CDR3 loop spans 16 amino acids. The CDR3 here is CASSQEGIGPTGELFF. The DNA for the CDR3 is TGCGCCAGCAGCCAAGAAGGTATCGGGCCGACCGGGGAGCTGTTTTTT.

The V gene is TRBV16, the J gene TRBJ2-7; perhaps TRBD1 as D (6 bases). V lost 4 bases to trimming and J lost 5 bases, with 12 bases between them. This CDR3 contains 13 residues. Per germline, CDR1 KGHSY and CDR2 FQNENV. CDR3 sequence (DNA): TGTGCCAGCAGCCTCATACAGGGAAACGAGCAGTACTTC. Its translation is CASSLIQGNEQYF. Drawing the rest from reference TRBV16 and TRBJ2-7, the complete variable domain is GEEVAQTPKHLVRGEGQKAKLYCAPIKGHSYVFWYQQVLKNEFKFLISFQNENVFDETGMPKERFSAKCLPNSPCSLEIQATKLEDSAVYFCASSLIQGNEQYFGPGTRLTVT.

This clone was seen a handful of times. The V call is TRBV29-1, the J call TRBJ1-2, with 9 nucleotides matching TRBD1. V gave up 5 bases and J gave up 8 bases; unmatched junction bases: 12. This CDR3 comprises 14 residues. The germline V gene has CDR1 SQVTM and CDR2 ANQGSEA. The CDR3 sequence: CSVLLSGTGFGYTF. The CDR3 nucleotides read TGCAGCGTTCTGCTGAGCGGGACAGGGTTCGGCTACACCTTC.

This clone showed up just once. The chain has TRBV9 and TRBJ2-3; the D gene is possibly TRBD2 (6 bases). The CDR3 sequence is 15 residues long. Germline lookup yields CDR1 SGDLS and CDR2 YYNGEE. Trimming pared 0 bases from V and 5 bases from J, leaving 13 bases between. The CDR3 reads CASSVAVGREDTQYF. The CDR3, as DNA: TGTGCCAGCAGCGTAGCGGTCGGGAGAGAAGATACGCAGTATTTT.

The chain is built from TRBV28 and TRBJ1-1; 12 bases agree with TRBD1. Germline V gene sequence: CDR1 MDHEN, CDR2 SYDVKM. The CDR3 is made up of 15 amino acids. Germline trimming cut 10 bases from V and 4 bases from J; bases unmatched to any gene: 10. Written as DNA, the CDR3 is TGTGCCACTCCGGGACAGGGGGCGAGGGGCACTGAAGCTTTCTTT. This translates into CATPGQGARGTEAFF.